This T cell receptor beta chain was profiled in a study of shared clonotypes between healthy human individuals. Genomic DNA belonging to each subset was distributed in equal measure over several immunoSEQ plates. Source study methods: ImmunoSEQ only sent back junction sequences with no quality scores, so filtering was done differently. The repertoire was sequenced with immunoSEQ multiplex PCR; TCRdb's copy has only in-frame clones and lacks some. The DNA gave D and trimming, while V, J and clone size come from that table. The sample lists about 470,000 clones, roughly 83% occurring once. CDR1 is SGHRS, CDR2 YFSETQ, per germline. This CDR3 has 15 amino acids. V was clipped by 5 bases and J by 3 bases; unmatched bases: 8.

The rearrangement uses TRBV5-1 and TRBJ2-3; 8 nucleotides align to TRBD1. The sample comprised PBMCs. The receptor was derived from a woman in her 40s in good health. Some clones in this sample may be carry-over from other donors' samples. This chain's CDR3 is CASSFTGGATDTQYF. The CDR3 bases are TGCGCCAGCAGTTTTACAGGGGGAGCGACAGATACGCAGTATTTT.